These T cell receptor beta chains were read from a single sample in a study of cytomegalovirus exposure and HLA in healthy donors. Sequenced by immunoSEQ multiplex PCR; TCRdb stores in-frame clones only, minus some. The data hold 150,000 to 250,000 clones, with approximately 80% observed a single time. What was sequenced was PBMCs. The source is a woman younger than 45 in good health and CMV-seropositive. The conserved cysteine and the conserved F or W are not part of the CDR3 here.

j_call v_call cdr3_aa
TRBJ1-1 TRBV19 ASSIVQNTEAF
TRBJ1-5 TRBV28 ASSLSGSSYQPQH
TRBJ1-2 TRBV6-1 ASSEGLLGVYGYT
TRBJ2-7 TRBV7-2 ASSFSEGGYEQY
TRBJ1-3 TRBV30 AWSGTGDSGNTIY
TRBJ2-3 TRBV7-3 ASSLWSSGSVDTQY
TRBJ2-7 TRBV9 ASGPSSLFYEQY
TRBJ1-2 TRBV10-2 ASSESGGGGYT
TRBJ2-7 TRBV2 ASSDLTGVEQY
TRBJ2-1 TRBV2 AGSSFNEQF
TRBJ2-7 TRBV7-2 ASSSGQPGAYEQY
TRBJ2-7 TRBV18 ASSPQGIAYEQY
TRBJ2-7 TRBV28 ASRSPGSYEQY
TRBJ1-3 TRBV5-6 ASSPIDREPGNTIY
TRBJ2-2 TRBV12-5 ASRPMGAPDTGELF
TRBJ2-5 TRBV27 ASSLRAARRAQETQY
TRBJ2-2 TRBV15 ATSRGEAGGGELF
TRBJ1-4 TRBV6-5 ASQRRQPNEKLF
TRBJ2-7 TRBV19 ATSSTEGAKQY
TRBJ1-2 TRBV7-9 ASSYDRNYGYT
TRBJ2-2 TRBV12-5 ASGSSLTTGAGELF
TRBJ1-1 TRBV5-4 ASSFDRAYIEAF
TRBJ2-4 TRBV28 ASSSRVGIQY
TRBJ2-2 TRBV5-1 ASSFKREVPTGELF
TRBJ2-3 TRBV9 ASSPRGGAGDRDTQY
TRBJ1-5 TRBV5-6 ASSLGTGQGSPQH
TRBJ1-2 TRBV25-1 ASSGGLLYGYT
TRBJ1-5 TRBV6-1 ASSDGEKNQPQH
TRBJ1-2 TRBV10-3 AISSYRVRGGYT
TRBJ2-1 TRBV7-2 ASRLRTLAGGEQF
TRBJ2-1 TRBV10-3 AISPGTGGNEQF
TRBJ1-1 TRBV7-2 ASSLENRGPGTEAF
TRBJ2-7 TRBV19 ASSPARGYEQY
TRBJ1-1 TRBV6-1 ASSPRLEEAF
TRBJ2-5 TRBV30 AWSRLLQETQY
TRBJ1-4 TRBV28 ASRTQGENEKLF
TRBJ2-1 TRBV5-1 ASSPQALGTNNEQF
TRBJ1-1 TRBV6-5 ASSYNVGASEAF
TRBJ1-2 TRBV19 ASSKQGSYGYT
TRBJ1-1 TRBV2 ASSEAAGEIGTEAF
TRBJ1-1 TRBV29-1 SANRGSIMNTEAF
TRBJ2-2 TRBV5-1 ASSLGASGRTGELF
TRBJ1-5 TRBV7-9 ASSFVSGTGGGQPQH
TRBJ1-1 TRBV6-5 ASSYGGVSTEAF
TRBJ1-2 TRBV2 ASTLRDRVNGYT
TRBJ2-1 TRBV15 ATSRESSGRAYNEQF
TRBJ1-4 TRBV6-1 ASSRDRDEKLF
TRBJ2-7 TRBV28 ASSLGTGTISYEQY
TRBJ2-2 TRBV9 ASSVGGRGTGELF
TRBJ1-2 TRBV29-1 SVGNRGGGYT
TRBJ2-6 TRBV7-2 ASSTLSYSGANVLT
TRBJ2-2 TRBV27 ASSSGQVTGELF
TRBJ1-1 TRBV5-8 ASSLVTPGRSPEAF
TRBJ2-3 TRBV7-2 ASSLAYFAGDTQY
TRBJ2-7 TRBV28 ASSEQGSEQY
TRBJ1-2 TRBV6-5 ASSYPTGNGYT
TRBJ2-2 TRBV7-2 ASSLGQMTGELF
TRBJ1-2 TRBV28 ASSFRGGTTNYGYT
TRBJ1-2 TRBV5-1 ASSRGQGVDGYT